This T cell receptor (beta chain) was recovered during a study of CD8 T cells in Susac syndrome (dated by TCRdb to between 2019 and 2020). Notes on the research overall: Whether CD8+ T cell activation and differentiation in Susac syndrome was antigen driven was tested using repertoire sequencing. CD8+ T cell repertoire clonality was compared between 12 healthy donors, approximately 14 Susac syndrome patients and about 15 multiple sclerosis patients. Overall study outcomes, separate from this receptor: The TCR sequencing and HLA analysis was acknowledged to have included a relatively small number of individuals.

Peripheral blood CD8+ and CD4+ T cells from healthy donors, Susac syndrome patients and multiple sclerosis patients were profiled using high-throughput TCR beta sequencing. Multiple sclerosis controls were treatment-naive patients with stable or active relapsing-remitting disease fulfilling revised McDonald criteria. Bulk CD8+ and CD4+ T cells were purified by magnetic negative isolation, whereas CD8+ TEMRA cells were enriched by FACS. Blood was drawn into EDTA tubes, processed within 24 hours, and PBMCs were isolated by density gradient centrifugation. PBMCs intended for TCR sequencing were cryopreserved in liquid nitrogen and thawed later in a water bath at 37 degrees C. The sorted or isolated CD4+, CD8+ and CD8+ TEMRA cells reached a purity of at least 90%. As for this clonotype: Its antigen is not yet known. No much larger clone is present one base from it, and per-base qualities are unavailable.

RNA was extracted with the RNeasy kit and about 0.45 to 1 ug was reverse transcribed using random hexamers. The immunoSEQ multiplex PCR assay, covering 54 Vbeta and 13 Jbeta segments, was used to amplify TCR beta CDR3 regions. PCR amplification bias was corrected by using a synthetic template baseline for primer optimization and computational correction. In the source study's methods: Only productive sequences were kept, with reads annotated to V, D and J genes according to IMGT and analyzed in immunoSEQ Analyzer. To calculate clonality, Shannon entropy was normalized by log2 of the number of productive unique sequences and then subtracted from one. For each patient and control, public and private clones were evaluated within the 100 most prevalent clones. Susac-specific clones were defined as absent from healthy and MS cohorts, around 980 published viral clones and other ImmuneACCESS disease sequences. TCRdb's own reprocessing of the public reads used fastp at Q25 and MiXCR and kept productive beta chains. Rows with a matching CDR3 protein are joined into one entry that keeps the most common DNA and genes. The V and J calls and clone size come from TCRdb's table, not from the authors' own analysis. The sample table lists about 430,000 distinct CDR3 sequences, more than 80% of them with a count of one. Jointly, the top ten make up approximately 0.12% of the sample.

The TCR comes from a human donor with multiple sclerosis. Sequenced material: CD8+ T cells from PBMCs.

The CDR3 reads CASSSDDRQPYNEQFF. The sequenced DNA: TGTGCCAGCAGCTCAGATGACAGGCAACCTTACAATGAGCAGTTCTTC. Rearrangement joined TRBV7-9 to TRBJ2-1, and possibly TRBD1, on 6 matching bases. The germline V gene (reference sequence) gives CDR1 as SEHNR and CDR2 as FQNEAQ. Inclusive of the bounding cysteine and phenylalanine, the CDR3 is 16 residues long. Only the CDR3 DNA stays, 48 bases, in frame from base 1. The junction shows trimming of 4 bases on V and 4 bases on J, plus 17 bases between the germline ends.